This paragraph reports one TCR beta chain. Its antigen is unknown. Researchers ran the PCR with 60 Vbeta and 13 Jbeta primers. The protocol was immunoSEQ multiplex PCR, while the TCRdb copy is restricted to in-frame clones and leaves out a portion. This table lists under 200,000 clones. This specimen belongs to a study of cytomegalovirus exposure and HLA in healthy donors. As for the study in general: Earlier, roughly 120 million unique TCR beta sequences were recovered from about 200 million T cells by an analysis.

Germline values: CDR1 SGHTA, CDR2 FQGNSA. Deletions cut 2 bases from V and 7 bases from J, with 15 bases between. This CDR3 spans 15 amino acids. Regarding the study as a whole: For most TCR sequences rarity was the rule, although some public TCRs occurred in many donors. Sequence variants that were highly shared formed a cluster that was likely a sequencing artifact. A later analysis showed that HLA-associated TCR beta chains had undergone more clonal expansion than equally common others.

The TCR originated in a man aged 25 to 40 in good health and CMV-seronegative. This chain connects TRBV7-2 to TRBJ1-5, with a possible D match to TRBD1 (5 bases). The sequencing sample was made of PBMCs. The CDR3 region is CASSLSVGEGQPQHF. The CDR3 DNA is TGTGCCAGCAGCTTAAGCGTAGGGGAGGGACAGCCCCAGCATTTT.